This T cell receptor (beta chain) was captured by sequencing in a study of blood T cell repertoires in COVID-19. The wider study: The United States, Italy and Spain supplied acute and convalescent COVID-19 samples. The cDNA or gDNA used as material had been derived from T cells, B-cell-depleted T cells, or PBMCs.

As handled by the study authors: Amplified reference gene primers provided the basis for estimating nucleated cell counts. The repertoire was sequenced with immunoSEQ multiplex PCR; TCRdb's copy has only in-frame clones and lacks some. V and J calls and clone size are as listed in that table; D and trimming were resolved from the DNA. Counted here are around 250,000 clones, about 88% occurring once; the ten biggest clones make up 3.6%. The specimen was peripheral blood. The source is a man younger than 35 with active or convalescent COVID-19.

The CDR3, as DNA: TGTGCCAGCAGCAGTGACAGGGTCACCGGAAAACTGTTTTTT. This encodes CASSSDRVTGKLFF. The chain uses TRBV6-5 and TRBJ1-4; TRBD1 agrees at 7 bases. With V trimmed by 6 bases and J by 10 bases, 11 bases remained unmatched. The CDR3 length is 14 residues. Germline V gene sequence: CDR1 MNHEY, CDR2 SVGAGI.